These 13 T cell receptor beta chains were all obtained from the same sample, sequenced in a study of chemoradiotherapy in HPV16-positive cancers. Using immunoSEQ multiplex PCR, the repertoire was profiled, and TCRdb retains in-frame clones only, with some absent. The sample holds roughly 70,000 clones, approximately 91% seen once. This specimen consisted of blood, obtained from a patient who underwent chemoradiotherapy. These receptor sequences come from a human donor with HPV-associated anogenital cancer.

The rearrangement links TRBV29-1 to TRBJ2-2; D gene uncertain. This CDR3 region has 13 residues. Trimming took 3 bases from V and 5 from J, leaving 10 bases between them. Germline V gene sequence: CDR1 SQVTM, CDR2 ANQGSEA. The CDR3 DNA reads TGCAGCGTTGAGTACTCCTCGACCGGGGAGCTGTTTTTT. It encodes CSVEYSSTGELFF.

The chain couples TRBV7-2 to TRBJ2-1, with 10 bases identical to TRBD1. Looked up from germline, CDR1 is SGHTA and CDR2 is FQGNSA. CDR3 size: 13 residues. After removal of 6 bases from V and 7 bases from J, the junction contained 3 bases not matched to a gene. The CDR3 sequence is CASSPGQGNEQFF. For the CDR3, the DNA is TGTGCCAGCAGTCCGGGACAGGGGAATGAGCAGTTCTTC.

In its sample, this clone was seen a few times. The chain has TRBV6-5 and TRBJ1-1; 7 nucleotides agree with TRBD1. The CDR3 runs 12 residues. V lost 4 bases, J lost 7 bases, and 3 bases stayed unmatched. Germline CDR1 reads MNHEY; CDR2 reads SVGAGI. CDR3 DNA: TGTGCCAGCAGTTCCGGGACAGTTGAAGCTTTCTTT. Protein sequence: CASSSGTVEAFF.

The rearrangement links TRBV28 to TRBJ2-7, with 12 bases that match TRBD2. The CDR3 is 15 amino acids. Germline V gives CDR1 MDHEN, CDR2 SYDVKM. V trimming: 8 bases; J trimming: 7 bases; junction bases outside the gene matches: 12. The CDR3 nucleotides read TGTGCCAGCCAAGTAGGACTAGCGGGGATAACGGAGCAGTACTTC. This gives the protein CASQVGLAGITEQYF.

V usage is TRBV20-1 and J usage is TRBJ1-1; possible D gene TRBD1, 5 bases. The CDR3 is 11 amino acids. Looked up from germline, CDR1 is DFQATT and CDR2 is SNEGSKA (reference sequence). V dropped 0 bases and J dropped 11 bases, with 10 bases sitting between them. Written as DNA, the CDR3 is TGCAGTGCTAGAGATGGGACGGCTGCTTTCTTT. It translates to CSARDGTAAFF.

The chain couples TRBV7-2 to TRBJ2-7, with D perhaps TRBD2 (6 bases). The ends were cut back, 5 bases at V and 3 bases at J, with 11 bases in the middle. The CDR3 covers 13 residues. Germline V gives CDR1 SGHTA, CDR2 FQGNSA. The CDR3 protein is CASSPPGLYEQYF. The CDR3 region has the DNA TGTGCCAGCAGCCCCCCGGGACTCTACGAGCAGTACTTC.

The chain carries TRBV19 and TRBJ1-1, with unresolved D. The germline CDR1 and CDR2 sequences are LNHDA and SQIVND (reference sequence). The CDR3 loop spans 13 amino acids. V lost 0 bases and J 4 bases, leaving 6 bases between the germline ends. The CDR3 here is CASSIDRTTEAFF. DNA of the CDR3: TGTGCCAGTAGTATAGATCGTACCACTGAAGCTTTCTTT.

The chain is built from TRBV27 and TRBJ2-7; 9 bases map to TRBD1. The CDR3 is 15 amino acids. Germline values: CDR1 MNHEY, CDR2 SMNVEV (reference sequence). V shed 4 bases and J 4 bases; nucleotides not matched to a gene: 8. The CDR3 reads CASSSPGTGHYEQYF. CDR3 sequence (DNA): TGTGCCAGCAGTTCCCCCGGGACAGGGCATTACGAGCAGTACTTC.

In DNA, the CDR3 is TGTGCCAGCAGTTCGGACTCCGAAGCTTTCTTT. Protein sequence: CASSSDSEAFF. The rearrangement links TRBV2 to TRBJ1-1; D is undetermined. Germline-derived CDR1 and CDR2 are SNHLY and FYNNEI. Trimming pared 5 bases from V and 8 bases from J, leaving 9 bases between. This CDR3 comprises 11 residues.

This clone was recorded only once. The genes are TRBV6-6 and TRBJ2-5; perhaps D is TRBD1 or TRBD2 (5 bases each). CDR3 length: 13 residues. Germline V gene lookup returns CDR1 MNHNY and CDR2 SVGAGI (reference sequence). V dropped 5 bases and J dropped 11 bases, with 18 bases sitting between them. The CDR3 region is CASSGTRPEGQYF. The CDR3 DNA is TGTGCCAGCAGTGGGACGCGCCCTGAGGGGCAGTACTTC.

The V and J genes are TRBV5-1 and TRBJ1-5, with 7 bases fitting TRBD1. Germline trimming cut 1 base from V and 6 bases from J; bases unmatched to any gene: 4. Germline CDR1 is SGHRS and CDR2 is YFSETQ. The CDR3 totals 14 residues. CDR3 in amino acids: CASSLTGAGQPQHF. The DNA for the CDR3 is TGCGCCAGCAGCTTGACAGGGGCAGGTCAGCCCCAGCATTTT.

The chain carries TRBV6-1 and TRBJ1-2; D is unclear. Germline assignment: CDR1 MNHNS and CDR2 SASEGT. The ends were cut back, 6 bases at V and 4 bases at J, with 24 bases in the middle. This CDR3 has 17 residues. CDR3 nucleotides: TGTGCCAGCAGGGAATCGGGGAGAGCACCCCTCTCCTATGGCTACACCTTC. Protein product: CASRESGRAPLSYGYTF.

The V and J genes are TRBV28 and TRBJ2-7; no definite D call. V was shortened by 8 bases and J by 3 bases, with 14 bases between the two germline ends. Germline CDR1 is MDHEN and CDR2 is SYDVKM. This CDR3 is built from 13 residues. This chain's CDR3 is CASLNQPGYEQYF. In DNA form, the CDR3 reads TGTGCCAGCCTCAACCAACCGGGCTACGAGCAGTACTTC.